The sample holds a few counts of the clone carrying this T cell receptor beta chain. The target antigen is unknown. This sample was taken from a study of OX40 agonist ivuxolimab in advanced cancers. Study-wide background: A mean age of roughly 62 years, range about 20 to 79, was recorded, and more than 80% were male. The eligibility criteria allowed prior anti-PD-1, anti-PD-L1 or anti-CTLA-4 therapy, and under 50% had some.

TCRdb's copy holds only in-frame clones and misses some; the assay was immunoSEQ multiplex PCR. The sample lists roughly 41,000 clones, approximately 88% occurring once. Broader study findings: Certain nonresponders likewise exhibited a low normalized T-cell clonal expansion. CD4+ T cells averaged fewer expanded clones than CD8+ T cells.

This CDR3 contains 15 residues. V was cut by 4 bases and J by 4 bases, with 16 bases left in between. CDR1 is SGHTA and CDR2 is FQGTGA in the germline V gene. Sample: CD4+ or CD8+ T cells sorted from blood, taken in a trial of the OX40 agonist ivuxolimab. This receptor was identified in an adult with an advanced solid tumor such as melanoma, head and neck, liver or kidney cancer. The chain recombines TRBV7-3 with TRBJ1-1; D uncertain. DNA for the CDR3: TGTGCCAGCAGCTCTACCTCGTTTGTGGCCACTGAAGCTTTCTTT. This sequence encodes CASSSTSFVATEAFF.